Below, 30 T cell receptor beta chains from the same sample are listed, as sequenced in a study of cytomegalovirus exposure and HLA in healthy donors. The PCR employed 60 Vbeta primers together with 13 Jbeta primers. Sequencing used immunoSEQ multiplex PCR; TCRdb keeps in-frame clones, though not all of them. This table holds about 140,000 clones. The specimen sequenced was PBMCs. These receptors were collected from a woman aged 18-29 years in good health and CMV-seronegative.

The chain has TRBV7-9 and TRBJ1-1; D call uncertain. The CDR3 is 15 amino acids. Trimming removed 1 base at V and 2 bases at J, with 11 bases between. Germline lookup yields CDR1 SEHNR and CDR2 FQNEAQ (reference sequence). The CDR3 sequence is CASSLGPAENTEAFF. The CDR3 DNA follows: TGTGCCAGCAGCTTAGGCCCAGCGGAAAACACTGAAGCTTTCTTT.

V usage is TRBV5-1 and J usage is TRBJ2-2, with D perhaps matching TRBD2 (5 bases). Trimming took off 2 bases at V and 5 bases at J, with 13 bases between the two ends. The V gene's germline CDR1 is SGHRS and CDR2 YFSETQ. This CDR3 contains 15 residues. The CDR3 loop reads CASSLGFGMTGELFF. The DNA of the CDR3 is TGCGCCAGCAGCTTAGGGTTCGGGATGACCGGGGAGCTGTTTTTT.

The chain employs TRBV30 and TRBJ2-3, with TRBD1 as a possible D gene (6 bases). V lost 5 bases, J lost 3 bases, and 21 bases lay in between. CDR3 length equals 16 residues. CDR1 is GTSNPN, CDR2 SVGIG, per germline (reference sequence). This CDR3 reads CAWGKQGYIGTDTQYF. CDR3 nucleotide sequence: TGTGCCTGGGGGAAACAGGGCTATATAGGAACAGATACGCAGTATTTT.

This chain joins TRBV19 and TRBJ2-3; 9 nucleotides align to TRBD2. The CDR3 is 14 amino acids. J was trimmed by 4 bases and V by 7 bases; bases with no gene match: 6. Germline-derived CDR1 and CDR2 are LNHDA and SQIVND (reference sequence). The CDR3: CASTLAGVSDTQYF. In DNA form, the CDR3 reads TGTGCCAGTACCTTAGCGGGAGTTTCAGATACGCAGTATTTT.

The genes are TRBV10-2 and TRBJ1-1; no clear D gene. This CDR3 contains 14 residues. In germline, CDR1 is WSHSY, CDR2 SAAADI. Trimming took 3 bases from V and 0 from J, leaving 8 bases between them. The CDR3: CASSETVVNTEAFF. DNA of the CDR3: TGCGCCAGCAGTGAAACGGTTGTGAACACTGAAGCTTTCTTT.

The rearrangement links TRBV7-2 to TRBJ1-5, with D tentatively TRBD1 (5 bases). Trimming left V 2 bases short and J 5 bases short, with 7 bases between. Germline V lookup: CDR1 SGHTA, CDR2 FQGNSA. The CDR3 loop spans 13 amino acids. CDR3 sequence reads: CASSLRQYQPQHF. For the CDR3, the DNA is TGTGCCAGCAGCTTAAGACAGTATCAGCCCCAGCATTTT.

The chain carries TRBV19 and TRBJ1-5, with D uncertain. Trimming stripped 1 base from V and 4 bases from J, with 5 bases between. Germline lookup yields CDR1 LNHDA and CDR2 SQIVND (reference sequence). CDR3 length: 13 amino acids. The CDR3 coding sequence is TGTGCCAGTAGTATAGCAGGAAATCAGCCCCAGCATTTT. This sequence encodes CASSIAGNQPQHF. The complete variable domain, with remaining parts taken from reference TRBV19 and TRBJ1-5, reads DGGITQSPKYLFRKEGQNVTLSCEQNLNHDAMYWYRQDPGQGLRLIYYSQIVNDFQKGDIAEGYSVSREKKESFPLTVTSAQKNPTAFYLCASSIAGNQPQHFGDGTRLSIL.

The rearrangement joins TRBV27 to TRBJ1-5; TRBD1 aligns across 11 bases. The germline V gene has CDR1 MNHEY and CDR2 SMNVEV (reference sequence). After removal of 6 bases from V and 4 bases from J, the junction contained 5 bases not matched to a gene. CDR3 length: 15 amino acids. CDR3 sequence: CASSSDRGRNQPQHF. CDR3 coding DNA: TGTGCCAGCAGCTCGGACAGGGGGCGAAATCAGCCCCAGCATTTT.

The genes are TRBV19 and TRBJ1-5, with TRBD1 matching over 9 bases. The trim removed 2 bases at V and 3 bases at J, leaving 8 bases unmatched. The germline V gene encodes CDR1 LNHDA and CDR2 SQIVND (reference sequence). The CDR3 runs 17 residues. In DNA, the CDR3 is TGTGCCAGTAGTATATCCAGGGGGACAGGGAACAATCAGCCCCAGCATTTT. It specifies CASSISRGTGNNQPQHF.

The V gene is TRBV9, the J gene TRBJ2-7; D uncertain. V lost 0 bases and J 1 base, leaving 8 bases between the germline ends. Germline loops: CDR1 SGDLS, CDR2 YYNGEE. The CDR3 extends over 14 amino acids. The CDR3 region is CASSVGSQSYEQYF. CDR3 coding DNA: TGTGCCAGCAGCGTAGGGTCGCAGTCCTACGAGCAGTACTTC.

The chain combines TRBV14 with TRBJ1-2; D might be TRBD1 (5 bases). The V and J ends lost 7 bases and 8 bases respectively, with 17 bases between them. The germline V gene has CDR1 SGHDN and CDR2 FVKESK. The CDR3 covers 13 residues. The CDR3 DNA reads as TGTGCCAGCACCCCCGGTTGGGGGAGGGGCTACACCTTC. Translated: CASTPGWGRGYTF.

The chain recombines TRBV4-2 with TRBJ1-2; 8 nucleotides match TRBD1. The CDR3 loop spans 15 amino acids. The ends lost 0 bases at V and 5 bases at J; junction bases unmatched: 5. The germline V gene encodes CDR1 LGHNA and CDR2 YNFKEQ. The CDR3 DNA reads TGTGCCAGCAGCCAAGACGGACAGGGTACTTATGGCTACACCTTC. Its protein product is CASSQDGQGTYGYTF.

The V call is TRBV6-5, the J call TRBJ2-5; D is perhaps TRBD1 (5 bases). V was trimmed by 6 bases and J by 5 bases, leaving 16 bases between them. The germline V gene encodes CDR1 MNHEY and CDR2 SVGAGI. The CDR3 is 14 amino acids. CDR3 in DNA: TGTGCCAGCAGCTCCCAACAGGTCGGGGAGACCCAGTACTTC. It encodes CASSSQQVGETQYF.

The chain carries TRBV5-1 and TRBJ1-1, with 9 bases lining up with TRBD1. Trimming took 8 bases from V and 1 from J; bases not matched to a gene: 6. This CDR3 is 14 amino acids long. Per germline, CDR1 SGHRS and CDR2 YFSETQ. The CDR3 here is CASRQGVRNTEAFF. The CDR3 DNA follows: TGCGCCAGTAGACAGGGGGTTCGGAACACTGAAGCTTTCTTT.

The chain is built from TRBV2 and TRBJ1-3; perhaps TRBD1 as D (6 bases). The CDR3 length is 15 residues. Per the germline V gene, CDR1 is SNHLY and CDR2 is FYNNEI. Trimming stripped 3 bases from V and 4 bases from J, with 13 bases between. CDR3: CASSDEQGSGNTIYF. The CDR3 DNA follows: TGTGCCAGCAGTGACGAGCAGGGGTCAGGAAACACCATATATTTT.

The CDR3 sequence is CASSFTSRSYNEQFF. The DNA for the CDR3 is TGTGCCAGCAGTTTCACTAGCAGGTCCTACAATGAGCAGTTCTTC. J is TRBJ2-1 and V is TRBV2, with a weak D call TRBD2 (6 bases). V dropped 5 bases and J dropped 1 base, with 12 bases sitting between them. The CDR3 spans 15 residues. From germline, CDR1 is SNHLY and CDR2 FYNNEI.

The chain links TRBV7-2 to TRBJ1-1, with D possibly TRBD1 on 5 matching bases. This CDR3 has 13 residues. V lost 7 bases, J lost 4 bases, and 13 bases lay in between. Germline V gene lookup returns CDR1 SGHTA and CDR2 FQGNSA. Here the CDR3 reads CASNGGSGTEAFF. In DNA form, the CDR3 reads TGTGCCAGCAACGGGGGGAGCGGCACTGAAGCTTTCTTT.

The gene calls are TRBV6-6 and TRBJ1-4; tentatively, D is TRBD1 (5 bases). The V gene lost 6 bases and the J gene lost 3 bases, with 11 bases spanning the gap. Germline V gene lookup returns CDR1 MNHNY and CDR2 SVGAGI (reference sequence). The CDR3 spans 14 residues. CDR3 in DNA: TGTGCCAGCAGGCAGGGTATGGCTAATGAAAAACTGTTTTTT. Its protein product is CASRQGMANEKLFF.

The rearrangement uses TRBV10-3 and TRBJ2-6; 8 nucleotides line up with TRBD1. Trimming removed 6 bases from V and 2 bases from J; junction bases left unmatched: 15. The CDR3 totals 19 residues. Germline CDR1 and CDR2: ENHRY and SYGVKD. The CDR3 coding sequence is TGTGCCATCAGCGTTACCCGGACAGGGAGAAACCCTGGGGCCAACGTCCTGACTTTC. Translation: CAISVTRTGRNPGANVLTF.

The chain links TRBV12-2 to TRBJ2-5; TRBD2 is the table's D call, not checked against the DNA. TRBV12-2 constitutes a pseudogene. This CDR3 has 18 amino acids. Written as DNA, the CDR3 is TGTGCAAGTCGCTTAGTTTCCCCGGGACTAGCGGGAGGAAAGACCCAGTACTTC. Translated, it gives CASRLVSPGLAGGKTQYF.

This chain uses TRBV6-6 with TRBJ1-1; D not certain. CDR1 and CDR2 (germline): MNHNY, SVGAGI (reference sequence). This CDR3 region has 13 residues. V was pared by 8 bases and J by 1 base, with 11 bases between. CDR3 sequence reads: CASGRGGNTEAFF. The CDR3 DNA is TGTGCCAGCGGGCGGGGTGGGAACACTGAAGCTTTCTTT.

The genes are TRBV7-8 and TRBJ1-2; D unresolved. The germline V gene has CDR1 SGHVS and CDR2 FQNEAQ. Trimming shortened V by 1 base and J by 4 bases, and 13 bases separated the two germline ends. There are 15 residues in the CDR3. This CDR3 reads CASSLVGDPSYGYTF. DNA for the CDR3: TGTGCCAGCAGCTTAGTAGGCGATCCTAGCTATGGCTACACCTTC.

V gene TRBV14 combines with J gene TRBJ1-2, with 9 bases that match TRBD1. Germline trimming cut 5 bases from V and 7 bases from J; bases unmatched to any gene: 8. Germline V gene lookup returns CDR1 SGHDN and CDR2 FVKESK. The CDR3 runs to 14 residues. Written as DNA, the CDR3 is TGTGCCAGCAGCGAAAACAGGGGGCGAGCTGGCTACACCTTC. It yields the protein CASSENRGRAGYTF.

The chain has TRBV30 and TRBJ1-4; D is perhaps TRBD1 (6 bases). The CDR3 runs 14 residues. V was pared by 4 bases and J by 1 base, with 10 bases between. Germline V gene data show CDR1 as GTSNPN and CDR2 as SVGIG (reference sequence). Written as DNA, the CDR3 is TGTGCCTGGAAGCCCAGGGGAACTAATGAAAAACTGTTTTTT. Its protein is CAWKPRGTNEKLFF.

V is TRBV2 and J is TRBJ2-7; 13 bases are a match to TRBD2. Germline trimming cut 3 bases from V and 3 bases from J; bases unmatched to any gene: 8. Per the germline V gene, CDR1 is SNHLY and CDR2 is FYNNEI. CDR3 length: 17 amino acids. This chain's CDR3 is CASSDKGTSGMIYEQYF. The CDR3 nucleotides read TGTGCCAGCAGTGATAAAGGGACTAGCGGGATGATCTACGAGCAGTACTTC.

The V and J genes are TRBV27 and TRBJ2-7; D is perhaps TRBD2 (5 bases). The germline V gene encodes CDR1 MNHEY and CDR2 SMNVEV (reference sequence). This CDR3 contains 15 residues. The V end lost 6 bases, the J end lost 2 bases, and 17 bases lay between the germline ends. This CDR3 is CASSQMSGAPYEQYF. DNA for the CDR3: TGTGCCAGCAGCCAGATGAGCGGAGCCCCCTACGAGCAGTACTTC.

This sequence joins TRBV5-4 and TRBJ2-7, with 7 bases aligning to TRBD2. V was clipped by 2 bases and J by 0 bases; unmatched bases: 5. The CDR3 extends over 15 amino acids. CDR1 SGHNT and CDR2 YYREEE come from the germline V gene (reference sequence). In nucleotides, the CDR3 is TGTGCCAGCAGCTTCAAACGCGGGAGCTCCTACGAGCAGTACTTC. Translating it yields CASSFKRGSSYEQYF.

The rearrangement uses TRBV5-4 and TRBJ2-1; D is possibly TRBD2 (6 bases). V lost 6 bases and J lost 0, with 16 bases in between. Germline assignment: CDR1 SGHNT and CDR2 YYREEE (reference sequence). The CDR3 covers 16 residues. CDR3 protein: CASKSGTSRSYNEQFF. In DNA, the CDR3 is TGTGCCAGCAAGTCCGGGACTTCCCGCTCCTACAATGAGCAGTTCTTC.

The chain has TRBV7-6 and TRBJ2-5, with 9 bases fitting TRBD2. This CDR3 is 14 amino acids long. Germline-derived CDR1 and CDR2 are SGHVS and FNYEAQ. After removal of 4 bases from V and 5 bases from J, the junction contained 5 bases not matched to a gene. This CDR3 reads CASSSAGGTETQYF. The CDR3 DNA reads as TGTGCCAGCAGCTCAGCGGGAGGCACGGAGACCCAGTACTTC. The whole variable domain, remainder taken from reference TRBV7-6 and TRBJ2-5, is GAGVSQSPRYKVTKRGQDVALRCDPISGHVSLYWYRQALGQGPEFLTYFNYEAQQDKSGLPNDRFSAERPEGSISTLTIQRTEQRDSAMYRCASSSAGGTETQYFGPGTRLLVL.

The chain is built from TRBV7-9 and TRBJ2-5; D possibly corresponds to TRBD2 (7 bases). The J call could be wrong; TRBJ2-7 is a better fit for the DNA end. The CDR3 has 18 residues. CDR1 and CDR2 from the germline V gene are SEHNR and FQNEAQ (reference sequence). CDR3 region: CASSLRGRGGEGAYEQYF. In nucleotides, the CDR3 is TGTGCCAGCAGCTTACGGGGTAGGGGGGGGGAGGGCGCCTACGAGCAGTACTTC.